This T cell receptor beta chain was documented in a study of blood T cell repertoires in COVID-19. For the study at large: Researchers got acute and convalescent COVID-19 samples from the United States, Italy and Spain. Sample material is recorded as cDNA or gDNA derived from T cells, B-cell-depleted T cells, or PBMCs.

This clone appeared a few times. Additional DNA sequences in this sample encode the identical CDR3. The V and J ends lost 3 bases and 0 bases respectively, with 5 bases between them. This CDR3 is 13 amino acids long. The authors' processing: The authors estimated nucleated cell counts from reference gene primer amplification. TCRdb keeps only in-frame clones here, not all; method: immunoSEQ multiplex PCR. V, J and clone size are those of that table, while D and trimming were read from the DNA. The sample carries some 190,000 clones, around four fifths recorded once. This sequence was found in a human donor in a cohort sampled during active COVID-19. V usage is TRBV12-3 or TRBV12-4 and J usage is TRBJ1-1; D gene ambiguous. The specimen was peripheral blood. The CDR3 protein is CASSLSVNTEAFF. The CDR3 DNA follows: TGTGCCAGCAGTTTGTCAGTGAACACTGAAGCTTTCTTT.